The sequence of this T cell receptor (beta chain) was determined in a study of shared clonotypes between healthy human individuals. The table came from immunoSEQ multiplex PCR; TCRdb's copy has only in-frame clones and leaves some out. The table includes 600,000 to 750,000 clones, about 90% detected once. Germline V gene data show CDR1 as MNHEY and CDR2 as SMNVEV (reference sequence). After removal of 3 bases from V and 9 bases from J, the junction contained 19 bases not matched to a gene. This CDR3 contains 19 residues. This chain links TRBV27 with TRBJ2-1, with 11 bases matching TRBD2. What was sequenced was memory CD8+ T cells from PBMCs. Subset in this sample: CD45RO+ cells pooled with CCR7-negative TemRA cells. The source is a man between 18 and 29 years old in good health. Some clones in this sample may be carry-over from other donors' samples. The CDR3 DNA is TGTGCCAGCAGTTTCAGGGGTAGCGGGAGGGCCCAGGTATTGGGTGAGCAGTTCTTC. This sequence encodes CASSFRGSGRAQVLGEQFF.